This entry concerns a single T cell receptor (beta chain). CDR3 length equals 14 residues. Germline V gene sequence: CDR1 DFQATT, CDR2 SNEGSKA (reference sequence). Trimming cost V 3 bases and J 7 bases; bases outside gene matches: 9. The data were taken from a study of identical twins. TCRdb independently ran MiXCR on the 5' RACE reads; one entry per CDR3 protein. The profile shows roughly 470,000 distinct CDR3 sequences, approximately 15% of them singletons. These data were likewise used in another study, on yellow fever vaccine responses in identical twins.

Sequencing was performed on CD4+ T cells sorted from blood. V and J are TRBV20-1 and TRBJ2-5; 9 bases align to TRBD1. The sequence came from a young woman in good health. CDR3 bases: TGCAGTGCTAGTTCGGACAGGGGAGGATGGACCCAGTACTTC. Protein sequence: CSASSDRGGWTQYF.